Sequencing of this T cell receptor (beta chain) was carried out in a study of T cell responses to AZD1222 COVID-19 vaccine. Points from the study as a whole: Clonal diversity was possibly underestimated, and white British individuals and females predominated among donors.

This CDR3 region has 14 residues. CDR1 and CDR2 (germline): MGHRA, YSYEKL. Regarding this clone: Its antigen is unknown. The germline gene is not matched at one end of the junction; a read error may be the cause.

TCRdb keeps only in-frame clones here, not all; method: immunoSEQ multiplex PCR. The table has 30,000 to 35,000 clones, 75% to 90% seen once. The chain is built from TRBV4-1 and TRBJ1-2; 9 bases align to TRBD1. This clonotype was obtained from an adult in good health. The source material was peripheral blood, sampled on day 0 of AZD1222 vaccination. The CDR3 DNA reads TGCGCCAGCAGCCACCTCCAAGGGACAGGGAGGGTAGGATTC. As protein: CASSHLQGTGRVGF.